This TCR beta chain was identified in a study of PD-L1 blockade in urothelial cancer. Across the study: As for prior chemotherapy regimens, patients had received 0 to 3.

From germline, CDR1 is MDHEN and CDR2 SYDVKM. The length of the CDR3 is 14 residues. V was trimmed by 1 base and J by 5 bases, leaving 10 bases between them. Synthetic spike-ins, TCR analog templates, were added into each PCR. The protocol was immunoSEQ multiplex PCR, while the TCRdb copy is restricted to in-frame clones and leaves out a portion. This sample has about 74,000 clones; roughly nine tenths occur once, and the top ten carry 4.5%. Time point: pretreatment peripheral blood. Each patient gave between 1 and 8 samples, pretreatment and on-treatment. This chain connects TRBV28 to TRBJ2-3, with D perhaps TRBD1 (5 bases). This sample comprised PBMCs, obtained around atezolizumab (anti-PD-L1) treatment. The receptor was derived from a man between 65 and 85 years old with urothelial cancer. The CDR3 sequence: CASSLFKGKDTQYF. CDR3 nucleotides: TGTGCCAGCAGTTTATTTAAGGGGAAAGATACGCAGTATTTT.